The next 27 T cell receptor beta chains were all read from a single sample in a study of identical twins. A single record per CDR3 protein comes from TCRdb applying MiXCR to the 5' RACE reads. The sample has around 250,000 distinct CDR3 sequences, about 8% seen once. The sample also formed part of further work on yellow fever vaccine responses in identical twins.

Sequenced material: CD8+ T cells sorted from blood. Receptors originate from a woman aged 18 to 35 in good health.

Ten or more counts support this clonotype. The CDR3 protein is CSASYRLMNTEAFF. In nucleotides, the CDR3 is TGCAGTGCTAGTTACAGGCTCATGAACACTGAAGCTTTCTTT. The chain uses TRBV20-1 and TRBJ1-1; tentatively, D is TRBD1 (5 bases). CDR1 DFQATT and CDR2 SNEGSKA come from the germline V gene (reference sequence). The CDR3 contains 14 residues. Trimming cost V 3 bases and J 0 bases, with 11 bases left between them.

This clonotype came up many times. The chain links TRBV20-1 to TRBJ2-7; TRBD2 might be the D (6 bases). The V end lost 1 base, the J end lost 1 base, and 8 bases lay between the germline ends. The germline gives CDR1 DFQATT, CDR2 SNEGSKA (reference sequence). The CDR3 has 13 amino acids. CDR3 DNA: TGCAGTGCTAGAGGGGCGGGGTCCTACGAGCAGTACTTC. Its protein is CSARGAGSYEQYF.

This clonotype was found a few times. The chain's CDR3 is CASSTPAVTLRANVLTF. The CDR3 DNA reads TGTGCCAGCAGCACCCCGGCGGTAACTCTAAGAGCCAACGTCCTGACTTTC. The chain links TRBV21-1 to TRBJ2-6; TRBD1, the table's D call, was not compared with the DNA. TRBV21-1 is a documented pseudogene. The CDR3 length is 17 residues.

Ten or more counts support this clonotype. The chain is built from TRBV7-9 and TRBJ2-3; no definite D call. The ends were cut back, 3 bases at V and 0 bases at J, with 16 bases in the middle. CDR1 and CDR2 from the germline V gene are SEHNR and FQNEAQ (reference sequence). The CDR3 is 17 residues long. DNA for the CDR3: TGTGCCAGCAGCTTGCCCTTTGGACGGAGTAGCACAGATACGCAGTATTTT. It specifies CASSLPFGRSSTDTQYF.

The chain couples TRBV9 to TRBJ2-3; D could derive from TRBD1 or TRBD2 (5 bases each). The V and J ends lost 1 base and 4 bases respectively, with 13 bases between them. From germline, CDR1 is SGDLS and CDR2 YYNGEE. This CDR3 is 15 amino acids long. CDR3 nucleotides: TGTGCCAGCAGCGTATTTGGGACCGAGGCAGATACGCAGTATTTT. Its protein is CASSVFGTEADTQYF.

This clonotype was seen more than once but under ten times. The V and J genes are TRBV4-1 and TRBJ2-1; unclear D gene. The CDR3 is 14 residues long. The V gene's germline CDR1 is MGHRA and CDR2 YSYEKL. The germline V and J ends were trimmed by 0 bases and 9 bases, with 12 bases remaining between them. In DNA form, the CDR3 reads TGCGCCAGCAGCCAAGACCCCCCCTACGCTGAGCAGTTCTTC. It is translated as CASSQDPPYAEQFF.

The chain carries TRBV2 and TRBJ1-1; tentative D call: TRBD1 (6 bases). The V and J ends lost 3 bases and 3 bases respectively, with 14 bases between them. The CDR3 totals 15 residues. In germline, CDR1 is SNHLY, CDR2 FYNNEI. CDR3 region: CASSERQGYYTEAFF. The DNA of the CDR3 is TGTGCCAGCAGTGAGCGCCAGGGGTACTACACTGAAGCTTTCTTT.

This clonotype was seen repeatedly, ten times or more. The rearrangement uses TRBV12-3 or TRBV12-4 and TRBJ1-1; D is undetermined. The CDR3 is made up of 12 amino acids. V was shortened by 5 bases and J by 1 base, with 5 bases between the two germline ends. CDR3 region: CASSAGNTEAFF. The DNA of the CDR3 is TGTGCCAGCAGTGCCGGGAACACTGAAGCTTTCTTT.

This clonotype was seen a handful of times. V and J are TRBV4-3 and TRBJ2-1, with 8 bases identical to TRBD2. Germline V gives CDR1 LGHNA, CDR2 YSLEER. CDR3 length equals 17 residues. J lost 3 bases, V lost 2 bases, and 9 bases had no gene match. In nucleotides, the CDR3 is TGCGCCAGCAGCCAATCGCAACTAGCGGAACTCTACAATGAGCAGTTCTTC. The encoded protein is CASSQSQLAELYNEQFF.

There are many counts of this clonotype. V is TRBV7-8 and J is TRBJ2-7; a possible D gene is TRBD1 (6 bases). The V and J ends lost 3 bases and 0 bases respectively, with 15 bases between them. Germline V lookup: CDR1 SGHVS, CDR2 FQNEAQ. CDR3 length: 16 amino acids. This CDR3 is CASSFSGGPSSYEQYF. CDR3 in DNA: TGTGCCAGCAGCTTTTCTGGGGGCCCTAGCTCCTACGAGCAGTACTTC.

This clonotype turned up a few times. The rearrangement joins TRBV5-1 to TRBJ1-6; unclear D gene. V gave up 0 bases and J gave up 0 bases, with 7 bases separating them. Germline V lookup: CDR1 SGHRS, CDR2 YFSETQ. This CDR3 comprises 16 residues. The CDR3 nucleotides read TGCGCCAGCAGCTTGGCTTCAACCTCCTATAATTCACCCCTCCACTTT. As protein: CASSLASTSYNSPLHF.

A few counts support this clonotype. This chain uses TRBV20-1 with TRBJ1-6; perhaps TRBD1 as D (5 bases). The CDR3 is 14 amino acids. CDR1 and CDR2 (germline): DFQATT, SNEGSKA (reference sequence). V shed 1 base and J shed 10 bases, with 14 bases lying between them. CDR3 loop: CSARVPQGGSPLHF. The CDR3 DNA sequence: TGCAGTGCTAGAGTTCCGCAGGGCGGGTCACCCCTCCACTTT.

A few counts support this clonotype. The rearrangement joins TRBV2 to TRBJ2-7; D is ambiguous. V lost 2 bases and J 4 bases, leaving 18 bases between the germline ends. Germline CDR1 reads SNHLY; CDR2 reads FYNNEI. The CDR3 is made up of 16 amino acids. CDR3: CASSEKALGYTYEQYF. DNA for the CDR3: TGTGCCAGCAGTGAAAAAGCGTTGGGCTATACTTACGAGCAGTACTTC.

This sequence joins TRBV29-1 and TRBJ1-1; no clear D. V lost 6 bases, J lost 1 base, and 9 bases lay in between. The CDR3 is made up of 12 amino acids. Per the germline V gene, CDR1 is SQVTM and CDR2 is ANQGSEA. CDR3 coding DNA: TGCAGCGTATCAGCTACGAACACTGAAGCTTTCTTT. Amino acids: CSVSATNTEAFF. The full variable domain, with the rest looked up from reference TRBV29-1 and TRBJ1-1, is SAVISQKPSRDICQRGTSLTIQCQVDSQVTMMFWYRQQPGQSLTLIATANQGSEATYESGFVIDKFPISRPNLTFSTLTVSNMSPEDSSIYLCSVSATNTEAFFGQGTRLTVV.

This clonotype was observed at least ten times. This rearrangement joins TRBV7-9 to TRBJ2-7, with a tentative D call TRBD1 (6 bases). This CDR3 is built from 16 residues. From germline, CDR1 is SEHNR and CDR2 FQNEAQ (reference sequence). Trimming shortened V by 2 bases and J by 3 bases, and 17 bases separated the two germline ends. CDR3 residues: CASSLSEGGMNYEQYF. The CDR3 region has the DNA TGTGCCAGCAGCTTAAGTGAAGGGGGAATGAACTACGAGCAGTACTTC.

The chain employs TRBV9 and TRBJ2-3; D uncertain. The CDR3 is made up of 13 amino acids. Germline-derived CDR1 and CDR2 are SGDLS and YYNGEE. V lost 3 bases and J lost 6, with 11 bases in between. In DNA form, the CDR3 reads TGTGCCAGCAGCGGCAAAAAAGGGGATACGCAGTATTTT. Its protein is CASSGKKGDTQYF.

The chain employs TRBV12-3 or TRBV12-4 and TRBJ2-7, with 8 bases fitting TRBD1. J was trimmed by 3 bases and V by 5 bases; bases with no gene match: 9. The CDR3 contains 15 residues. The CDR3 nucleotides read TGTGCCAGCAGTCGTGGGACAGGACCAGACTACGAGCAGTACTTC. This sequence encodes CASSRGTGPDYEQYF.

This clonotype appeared many times. This chain uses TRBV7-2 with TRBJ2-1; a possible D gene is TRBD2 (6 bases). V was clipped by 1 base and J by 7 bases, with 14 bases between them. Looked up from germline, CDR1 is SGHTA and CDR2 is FQGNSA. The CDR3 spans 15 residues. The CDR3 DNA reads as TGTGCCAGCAGCTTAGTCGGCGGGACGGGGAATGAGCAGTTCTTC. Its protein product is CASSLVGGTGNEQFF.

The chain has TRBV4-1 and TRBJ2-3; D gene unclear. Trimming stripped 2 bases from V and 4 bases from J, with 13 bases between. The V gene's germline CDR1 is MGHRA and CDR2 YSYEKL. The CDR3 contains 15 residues. DNA of the CDR3: TGCGCCAGCAGCCAACAGGACCTTGGGGCAGATACGCAGTATTTT. It encodes CASSQQDLGADTQYF.

This chain links TRBV5-1 with TRBJ2-7; D not certain. Between the trimmed V and J ends, which lost 0 bases and 4 bases, there was a span of 11 bases. This CDR3 has 14 amino acids. Germline-derived CDR1 and CDR2 are SGHRS and YFSETQ. The chain's CDR3 is CASSLAPEAYEQYF. CDR3 coding DNA: TGCGCCAGCAGCTTGGCCCCCGAAGCGTACGAGCAGTACTTC. Drawing the rest from reference TRBV5-1 and TRBJ2-7, the complete variable domain is KAGVTQTPRYLIKTRGQQVTLSCSPISGHRSVSWYQQTPGQGLQFLFEYFSETQRNKGNFPGRFSGRQFSNSRSEMNVSTLELGDSALYLCASSLAPEAYEQYFGPGTRLTVT.

This clonotype was seen more than once but under ten times. V gene TRBV5-6 combines with J gene TRBJ2-3; 8 bases map to TRBD2. This CDR3 has 14 residues. Germline V gene data show CDR1 as SGHDT and CDR2 as YYEEEE. Germline trimming cut 0 bases from V and 8 bases from J; bases unmatched to any gene: 5. The CDR3 DNA is TGTGCCAGCAGCTTGGGGACTAGCATGGTTACGCAGTATTTT. This sequence encodes CASSLGTSMVTQYF.

The chain couples TRBV30 to TRBJ2-5; D could derive from TRBD1 or TRBD2 (5 bases each). Trimming left V 4 bases short and J 4 bases short, with 13 bases between. Germline-derived CDR1 and CDR2 are GTSNPN and SVGIG (reference sequence). The CDR3 loop spans 13 amino acids. The chain's CDR3 is CAWTGVGTETQYF. The CDR3, as DNA: TGTGCCTGGACCGGGGTTGGGACAGAGACCCAGTACTTC.

The gene calls are TRBV9 and TRBJ1-2, with D possibly matching TRBD1 (6 bases). V gave up 4 bases and J gave up 4 bases, with 11 bases separating them. The CDR3 runs to 13 residues. Germline V gene sequence: CDR1 SGDLS, CDR2 YYNGEE. The CDR3 reads CASSLTGLYGYTF. CDR3 bases: TGTGCCAGCAGCCTGACAGGACTCTATGGCTACACCTTC.

The chain links TRBV30 to TRBJ2-3; no clear D. This CDR3 has 10 amino acids. The germline gives CDR1 GTSNPN, CDR2 SVGIG (reference sequence). Trimming removed 5 bases at V and 6 bases at J, with 6 bases between. The chain's CDR3 is CAWLLDTQYF. CDR3 DNA sequence: TGTGCCTGGTTATTGGATACGCAGTATTTT.

This clonotype was counted many times. The rearrangement uses TRBV7-9 and TRBJ1-4; D gene uncertain. V lost 7 bases and J 2 bases, leaving 17 bases between the germline ends. CDR1 and CDR2 (germline): SEHNR, FQNEAQ (reference sequence). The CDR3 runs to 16 residues. In DNA, the CDR3 is TGTGCCAGCACCAACGCTGGGGTATGGACTAATGAAAAACTGTTTTTT. This encodes CASTNAGVWTNEKLFF.

This clonotype was detected a few times. As DNA, the CDR3 is TGCAGCGTTGGCCACAGAGGGACAGATACGCAGTATTTT. Translated: CSVGHRGTDTQYF. The chain joins TRBV29-1 to TRBJ2-3, with D tentatively TRBD2 (5 bases). In germline, CDR1 is SQVTM, CDR2 ANQGSEA. Between the trimmed V and J ends, which lost 4 bases and 3 bases, there was a span of 11 bases. The length of the CDR3 is 13 residues.

The chain is built from TRBV6-2 or TRBV6-3 and TRBJ2-7; D possibly matches TRBD1 or TRBD2 (6 bases each). Germline CDR1 and CDR2: MNHEY and SVGEGT. This CDR3 is 14 amino acids long. V was clipped by 3 bases and J by 6 bases, with 15 bases between them. This CDR3 is CASSYLEGESEQYF. CDR3 coding DNA: TGTGCCAGCAGTTATCTGGAGGGGGAGAGCGAGCAGTACTTC.